The 25 T cell receptor beta chains in this list originate from one sample, sequenced in a study of OX40 agonist ivuxolimab in advanced cancers. The receptor library was made with the immunoSEQ multiplex PCR assay. In its TCRdb copy, this immuneACCESS table keeps in-frame sequences only and misses some clones. Where compared with another copy, unresolved V genes explain less than half of these, and the others have no known cause. For this sample there are fewer than 65,000 clones; roughly 90% appear just once. The ten largest clones capture more than 1.3% of the sample. Source: CD4+ or CD8+ T cells sorted from blood, taken in a trial of the OX40 agonist ivuxolimab. Receptor source: an adult with an advanced solid tumor such as melanoma, head and neck, liver or kidney cancer.

This chain uses TRBV28 with TRBJ2-5, with TRBD2 matching 9 bases. Germline V gene data show CDR1 as MDHEN and CDR2 as SYDVKM. The CDR3 is 15 residues long. V shed 3 bases and J 6 bases; nucleotides not matched to a gene: 8. As DNA, the CDR3 is TGTGCCAGCAGTTTGGTTAGCGGGGGCGCCCAGACCCAGTACTTC. It yields the protein CASSLVSGGAQTQYF.

V usage is TRBV19 and J usage is TRBJ2-5, with 8 nucleotides matching TRBD1. The V gene end was trimmed by 2 bases and the J gene end by 5 bases; junction bases not matched to a gene: 7. Germline CDR1 and CDR2: LNHDA and SQIVND (reference sequence). This CDR3 is built from 15 residues. CDR3 nucleotides: TGTGCCAGTAGTATAACCAGGGGGCCCGGGGAGACCCAGTACTTC. Amino acid sequence: CASSITRGPGETQYF. Filled out from reference TRBV19 and TRBJ2-5, the complete variable domain reads DGGITQSPKYLFRKEGQNVTLSCEQNLNHDAMYWYRQDPGQGLRLIYYSQIVNDFQKGDIAEGYSVSREKKESFPLTVTSAQKNPTAFYLCASSITRGPGETQYFGPGTRLLVL.

The chain uses TRBV25-1 and TRBJ2-7; 7 positions match TRBD1. J gave up 6 bases and V 5 bases, and 7 bases lay outside the gene matches. This CDR3 has 13 residues. The germline V gene encodes CDR1 MGHDK and CDR2 SYGVNS. CDR3 residues: CASSSRGQVEQYF. The CDR3 DNA sequence: TGTGCCAGCAGTTCAAGGGGGCAGGTCGAGCAGTACTTC.

The V gene is TRBV7-9, the J gene TRBJ2-5; D remains unclear. Deletions cut 1 base from V and 3 bases from J, with 18 bases between. Germline CDR1 reads SEHNR; CDR2 reads FQNEAQ (reference sequence). This CDR3 spans 17 amino acids. The CDR3 loop reads CASSLVRVTLGEETQYF. CDR3 DNA sequence: TGTGCCAGCAGCTTAGTTCGTGTGACTCTCGGCGAAGAGACCCAGTACTTC.

This chain joins TRBV6-5 and TRBJ1-2, with 9 bases fitting TRBD1. The CDR3 totals 13 residues. CDR1 is MNHEY, CDR2 SVGAGI, per germline. Losses at the gene ends were 5 bases for V and 6 bases for J; bases not matched to a gene: 4. The DNA of the CDR3 is TGTGCCAGCAGTGCTTGGGACAGGGATGGCTACACCTTC. Amino acids: CASSAWDRDGYTF.

The chain carries TRBV11-2 and TRBJ2-1; D remains unclear. The CDR3 totals 15 residues. Germline V CDR1 and CDR2: SGHAT, FQNNGV. V dropped 1 base and J dropped 1 base, with 8 bases sitting between them. The CDR3 protein is CASSLVVDSYNEQFF. In nucleotides, the CDR3 is TGTGCCAGCAGCTTAGTAGTGGATTCCTACAATGAGCAGTTCTTC.

The J gene is TRBJ1-2, the V gene TRBV6-5; D may be TRBD1 (6 bases). Germline lookup yields CDR1 MNHEY and CDR2 SVGAGI. The CDR3 runs to 14 residues. Trimming pared 0 bases from V and 6 bases from J, leaving 11 bases between. This CDR3 is CASSYSQGIDGYTF. The CDR3 region has the DNA TGTGCCAGCAGTTACTCCCAGGGGATCGATGGCTACACCTTC.

This chain uses TRBV14 with TRBJ1-1; D unclear. CDR3 size: 15 residues. V was cut by 4 bases and J by 5 bases, with 17 bases left in between. CDR1 and CDR2 (germline): SGHDN, FVKESK. The CDR3 region has the DNA TGTGCCAGCAGCCTCACGGGCGCAGTCAGTACTGAAGCTTTCTTT. This gives the protein CASSLTGAVSTEAFF.

The sample holds a few counts of this clone. The chain employs TRBV19 and TRBJ2-3; D possibly corresponds to TRBD1 (6 bases). The germline gives CDR1 LNHDA, CDR2 SQIVND (reference sequence). The CDR3 spans 14 residues. Trimming removed 6 bases at V and 3 bases at J, with 13 bases between. Here the CDR3 reads CASRRQAWTDTQYF. CDR3 nucleotide sequence: TGTGCCAGTAGAAGACAGGCCTGGACAGATACGCAGTATTTT. Together with reference TRBV19 and TRBJ2-3, the CDR3 gives the full variable domain: DGGITQSPKYLFRKEGQNVTLSCEQNLNHDAMYWYRQDPGQGLRLIYYSQIVNDFQKGDIAEGYSVSREKKESFPLTVTSAQKNPTAFYLCASRRQAWTDTQYFGPGTRLTVL.

The chain joins TRBV5-5 to TRBJ2-3, with D hard to call. Trimming stripped 4 bases from V and 4 bases from J, with 13 bases between. The germline V gene has CDR1 SGHKS and CDR2 YYEKEE (reference sequence). CDR3 length: 14 amino acids. CDR3: CASSVPSGADTQYF. Written as DNA, the CDR3 is TGTGCCAGCAGCGTACCCTCAGGCGCAGATACGCAGTATTTT.

V is TRBV5-5 and J is TRBJ1-1; D not certain. This CDR3 region has 13 residues. V was cut by 0 bases and J by 1 base, with 4 bases left in between. The germline CDR1 and CDR2 sequences are SGHKS and YYEKEE (reference sequence). CDR3 protein: CASSLGGNTEAFF. The CDR3 DNA is TGTGCCAGCAGCTTGGGGGGGAACACTGAAGCTTTCTTT. The full variable domain, completed using reference TRBV5-5 and TRBJ1-1, is DAGVTQSPTHLIKTRGQQVTLRCSPISGHKSVSWYQQVLGQGPQFIFQYYEKEERGRGNFPDRFSARQFPNYSSELNVNALLLGDSALYLCASSLGGNTEAFFGQGTRLTVV.

This clone was observed a few times. The chain recombines TRBV5-1 with TRBJ1-6; D is possibly TRBD1 (5 bases). The germline CDR1 and CDR2 sequences are SGHRS and YFSETQ. Deletions cut 1 base from V and 7 bases from J, with 12 bases between. CDR3 length equals 15 residues. CDR3 DNA: TGCGCCAGCAGCTTGAGTCAGGGAGAGAATTCACCCCTCCACTTT. Translated, it gives CASSLSQGENSPLHF.

This chain links TRBV28 with TRBJ1-2; D unclear. V was trimmed by 5 bases and J by 5 bases, leaving 18 bases between them. The CDR3 runs 15 residues. The V gene's germline CDR1 is MDHEN and CDR2 SYDVKM. The CDR3 DNA reads TGTGCCAGCAGTCCGTCGGCCGCCGTCCTTTATGGCTACACCTTC. Protein: CASSPSAAVLYGYTF.

Only a few counts were recorded for this clone. The V and J genes are TRBV2 and TRBJ1-2; 7 nucleotides align to TRBD1. CDR1 and CDR2 from the germline V gene are SNHLY and FYNNEI. The CDR3 totals 14 residues. V lost 6 bases to trimming and J lost 5 bases; unmatched junction nucleotides: 9. For the CDR3, the DNA is TGTGCCAGCAGCGATGACAGGGTTGGGTATGGCTACACCTTC. Translation gives CASSDDRVGYGYTF.

The chain carries TRBV5-6 and TRBJ1-1, with D uncertain. The germline gives CDR1 SGHDT, CDR2 YYEEEE. CDR3 length equals 13 residues. Trimming removed 4 bases from V and 5 bases from J, with 12 bases in between. The CDR3 bases are TGTGCCAGCAGCCGTGTAGAAAGGACTGAAGCTTTCTTT. Translated: CASSRVERTEAFF. The whole variable domain, filled in from reference TRBV5-6 and TRBJ1-1, reads DAGVTQSPTHLIKTRGQQVTLRCSPKSGHDTVSWYQQALGQGPQFIFQYYEEEERQRGNFPDRFSGHQFPNYSSELNVNALLLGDSALYLCASSRVERTEAFFGQGTRLTVV.

The rearrangement links TRBV9 to TRBJ2-3; TRBD2 aligns across 14 bases. CDR1 SGDLS and CDR2 YYNGEE come from the germline V gene. V gave up 0 bases and J gave up 5 bases; unmatched junction bases: 5. The CDR3 is 17 amino acids. This chain's CDR3 is CASSVVGLAGGGDTQYF. The DNA for the CDR3 is TGTGCCAGCAGCGTAGTTGGACTAGCGGGGGGCGGAGATACGCAGTATTTT.

The chain recombines TRBV30 with TRBJ1-4; 7 bases map to TRBD1. V was clipped by 3 bases and J by 4 bases; unmatched bases: 5. In germline, CDR1 is GTSNPN, CDR2 SVGIG (reference sequence). The CDR3 loop spans 14 amino acids. The CDR3 reads CAWRRQGNNEKLFF. In DNA, the CDR3 is TGTGCCTGGAGGAGACAGGGAAATAATGAAAAACTGTTTTTT.

A remark on this clone: One junction end disagrees with the germline gene, perhaps due to a read error. The genes are TRBV7-9 and TRBJ2-7; 7 nucleotides line up with TRBD1. Per the germline V gene, CDR1 is SEHNR and CDR2 is FQNEAQ (reference sequence). CDR3 length equals 12 residues. CDR3 in amino acids: CASSFLQGSLNF. The CDR3 DNA sequence: TGTGCCAGCAGCTTCCTACAGGGGTCCCTGAACTTC.

This sequence joins TRBV7-2 and TRBJ1-2; D is uncertain. The CDR3 contains 16 residues. Germline V lookup: CDR1 SGHTA, CDR2 FQGNSA. The V end was cut by 5 bases, the J end by 5 bases, with 21 bases between. CDR3 region: CASSPAGIGRSYGYTF. The CDR3 DNA reads TGTGCCAGCAGCCCGGCAGGTATTGGTCGCTCATATGGCTACACCTTC.

The chain has TRBV5-3 and TRBJ2-5; 9 positions agree with TRBD1. TRBV5-3 is labeled an ORF, and its function is uncertain. This CDR3 region has 19 residues. V was clipped by 3 bases and J by 4 bases; unmatched bases: 19. CDR3 protein: CARSYHPLYGTGWLETQYF. The CDR3 bases are TGTGCCAGAAGCTACCATCCATTGTACGGGACAGGGTGGCTAGAGACCCAGTACTTC.

This clone was recorded a few times. The chain uses TRBV5-1 and TRBJ2-2; the D is unclear. This CDR3 spans 14 amino acids. Trimming cost V 6 bases and J 8 bases, with 17 bases left between them. CDR1 and CDR2 from the germline V gene are SGHRS and YFSETQ. CDR3: CASTKGTGSGELFF. The CDR3 nucleotides are TGCGCCAGCACAAAAGGCACGGGTTCTGGGGAGCTGTTTTTT.

V and J are TRBV5-8 and TRBJ1-5; D possibly corresponds to TRBD1 (5 bases). The CDR3 sequence is 15 residues long. Per the germline V gene, CDR1 is SGHTS and CDR2 is YDEGEE. V gave up 2 bases and J gave up 5 bases, with 14 bases separating them. The CDR3 DNA follows: TGTGCCAGCAGCTTAGAGGGGACCCGCTATCAGCCCCAGCATTTT. This gives the protein CASSLEGTRYQPQHF.

This chain uses TRBV9 with TRBJ2-1, with 8 positions matching TRBD2. The CDR3 length is 15 residues. Germline V gene lookup returns CDR1 SGDLS and CDR2 YYNGEE. The V and J ends lost 2 bases and 8 bases, in that order; junction bases with no gene match: 9. The CDR3 loop is CASSVLAGGKDEQFF. The DNA for the CDR3 is TGTGCCAGCAGCGTCCTCGCGGGAGGTAAGGATGAGCAGTTCTTC.

This clone showed up just a few times. This rearrangement joins TRBV7-9 to TRBJ2-4; 8 bases match TRBD2. With 5 bases clipped from V and 10 bases from J, the junction kept 7 bases outside the gene matches. Germline assignment: CDR1 SEHNR and CDR2 FQNEAQ (reference sequence). CDR3 size: 13 residues. The DNA of the CDR3 is TGTGCCAGCAGCAGAGGGACTAGTGGAATTCAGTACTTC. Its protein is CASSRGTSGIQYF.

The V gene is TRBV11-2, the J gene TRBJ2-7, with D perhaps being TRBD1 or TRBD2 (5 bases each). CDR3 length: 17 amino acids. Trimming removed 2 bases from V and 6 bases from J, with 23 bases in between. Germline CDR1 and CDR2: SGHAT and FQNNGV. Written as DNA, the CDR3 is TGTGCCAGCAGCTTACGGGAACTGGGACCGACTCGCGGCGAGCAGTACTTC. Protein product: CASSLRELGPTRGEQYF.